This T cell receptor (beta chain) originates from a study of CD8 T cells in Susac syndrome. The CDR3 is 12 residues long. With 5 bases removed from V and 7 bases from J, the gap between germline ends came to 11 bases. Reverse transcription of about 0.5 to 1 ug RNA used random hexamers. Amplification of TCR beta CDR3 used immunoSEQ multiplex PCR across 54 Vbeta and 13 Jbeta. TCRdb re-called the immunoSEQ multiplex PCR reads through MiXCR, storing one row per CDR3 protein. The profile shows 300,000 or so distinct CDR3 sequences, roughly nine tenths of them singletons. Negative isolation was used for CD8+ and CD4+ T cells, and FACS enrichment was applied to TEMRA cells.

Sample: CD4+ T cells from PBMCs. This chain joins TRBV12-3 or TRBV12-4 and TRBJ1-1; D is ambiguous. This TCR was recovered from a human donor with multiple sclerosis. The CDR3, as DNA: TGTGCCAGCAGTACAGAGTTGGTTGAAGCTTTCTTT. This codes for CASSTELVEAFF.